Below are 5 T cell receptor beta chains sequenced from a single sample in a study of CD8 T cells in Susac syndrome (dated by TCRdb to between 2018 and 2021). The library was built by means of the immunoSEQ multiplex PCR assay. RNA was extracted using the RNeasy kit, and about 0.5 to 1 microgram was reverse transcribed with random hexamers. TCRdb took the public reads, trimmed them with fastp at Q25, ran MiXCR for clone calling and kept in-frame beta chains. Each entry merges the rows of one CDR3 protein and shows their most common DNA and genes. For this sample there are roughly 250,000 distinct CDR3 sequences; almost 97% appear just once. The ten top clones hold about 0.095% of the sample. The sequenced material came from CD4+ T cells from PBMCs. The receptors here all came from a human donor with Susac syndrome.

This clonotype has only one observation. V and J are TRBV14 and TRBJ2-6; D ambiguous. Between the trimmed V and J ends, which lost 4 bases and 4 bases, there was a span of 23 bases. CDR1 and CDR2 (germline): SGHDN, FVKESK. The CDR3 has 19 amino acids. CDR3 coding DNA: TGTGCCAGCAGCCCGGTTAACCAGAAATGGCTACTGGGGGCCAACGTCCTGACTTTC. Protein product: CASSPVNQKWLLGANVLTF.

The chain links TRBV20-1 to TRBJ2-7; D is undetermined. The germline gives CDR1 DFQATT, CDR2 SNEGSKA (reference sequence). The CDR3 length is 14 residues. V lost 5 bases and J lost 1, with 15 bases in between. The CDR3 here is CSAVWLPLSYEQYF. As DNA, the CDR3 is TGCAGTGCTGTTTGGCTGCCCCTTTCCTACGAGCAGTACTTC.

This clonotype was seen only once. This chain connects TRBV29-1 to TRBJ1-1, with D uncertain. Germline assignment: CDR1 SQVTM and CDR2 ANQGSEA. V was cut by 8 bases and J by 0 bases, with 13 bases left in between. This CDR3 contains 13 residues. The CDR3 is CSTTGPMNTEAFF. As DNA, the CDR3 is TGCAGCACTACCGGTCCAATGAACACTGAAGCTTTCTTT.

V gene TRBV5-1 combines with J gene TRBJ2-1, with D unresolved. CDR3 length equals 17 residues. Trimming took off 3 bases at V and 0 bases at J, with 16 bases between the two ends. Germline lookup yields CDR1 SGHRS and CDR2 YFSETQ. DNA of the CDR3: TGCGCCAGCAGCTCCCTCGGGCAGCTAAACTCCTACAATGAGCAGTTCTTC. As protein: CASSSLGQLNSYNEQFF.

The CDR3 protein is CASSLGTRAEHNQPQHF. The CDR3 DNA follows: TGTGCCAGCAGCTTAGGAACCCGGGCAGAGCACAATCAGCCCCAGCATTTT. J is TRBJ1-5 and V is TRBV7-8; D unresolved. The germline gives CDR1 SGHVS, CDR2 FQNEAQ. V lost 1 base to trimming and J lost 3 bases, with 16 bases between them. The CDR3 loop spans 17 amino acids.